This entry lists 28 T cell receptor beta chains sequenced from one sample in a study of cytomegalovirus exposure and HLA in healthy donors. Profiled with immunoSEQ multiplex PCR; TCRdb holds only in-frame clones, not every one. The sample holds some 200,000 clones, around nine tenths seen once. Input material: PBMCs. These receptors all stem from a man aged 25-45 years in good health and CMV-seropositive.

The genes are TRBV6-5 and TRBJ2-3, with TRBD2 matching 9 bases. With V trimmed by 6 bases and J by 3 bases, 7 bases remained unmatched. The CDR3 runs 15 residues. Per the germline V gene, CDR1 is MNHEY and CDR2 is SVGAGI. DNA of the CDR3: TGTGCCAGCAGCTTTTTAGCGGGGGATACAGATACGCAGTATTTT. It translates to CASSFLAGDTDTQYF.

J is TRBJ2-1 and V is TRBV19; D not resolved. CDR3 length: 13 amino acids. Germline loops: CDR1 LNHDA, CDR2 SQIVND (reference sequence). Trimming took 3 bases from V and 8 from J, leaving 11 bases between them. The CDR3 DNA sequence: TGTGCCAGTAGTATTGGACGGCGGTATGAGCAGTTCTTC. Amino acid sequence: CASSIGRRYEQFF. The full variable domain, rest sourced from reference TRBV19 and TRBJ2-1, is DGGITQSPKYLFRKEGQNVTLSCEQNLNHDAMYWYRQDPGQGLRLIYYSQIVNDFQKGDIAEGYSVSREKKESFPLTVTSAQKNPTAFYLCASSIGRRYEQFFGPGTRLTVL.

The table lists this clone with a few counts. The V gene is TRBV6-5, the J gene TRBJ1-2; D may be TRBD1 (5 bases). CDR3 length: 13 amino acids. The germline V gene has CDR1 MNHEY and CDR2 SVGAGI. The V gene lost 6 bases and the J gene lost 2 bases, with 10 bases spanning the gap. The CDR3 is CASRRDGNYGYTF. In DNA, the CDR3 is TGTGCCAGCAGGAGGGACGGGAACTATGGCTACACCTTC.

This rearrangement joins TRBV5-1 to TRBJ2-3; TRBD1 matches 9 bases. V dropped 2 bases and J dropped 6; count of bases not matched to a gene: 1. This CDR3 is built from 13 residues. The germline V gene encodes CDR1 SGHRS and CDR2 YFSETQ. The CDR3 spells CASSFTGGDTQYF. The CDR3 DNA sequence: TGCGCCAGCAGCTTCACAGGGGGCGATACGCAGTATTTT. The variable domain in full, completed from reference TRBV5-1 and TRBJ2-3, reads KAGVTQTPRYLIKTRGQQVTLSCSPISGHRSVSWYQQTPGQGLQFLFEYFSETQRNKGNFPGRFSGRQFSNSRSEMNVSTLELGDSALYLCASSFTGGDTQYFGPGTRLTVL.

Concerning this clone: Other DNA sequences from this sample encode an identical CDR3 as well. This sequence joins TRBV7-9 and TRBJ1-1; 9 bases are shared with TRBD1. The CDR3 loop spans 15 amino acids. From germline, CDR1 is SEHNR and CDR2 FQNEAQ (reference sequence). V shed 1 base, J shed 5 bases, and the junction held 5 bases outside the gene matches. CDR3 in amino acids: CASSLGGTGRTEAFF. The CDR3 DNA sequence: TGTGCCAGCAGCTTAGGGGGGACAGGGAGGACTGAAGCTTTCTTT.

This chain uses TRBV29-1 with TRBJ1-2; D gene unclear. The germline V gene has CDR1 SQVTM and CDR2 ANQGSEA. V was cut by 1 base and J by 7 bases, with 10 bases left in between. The CDR3 has 12 amino acids. CDR3 residues: CSVEVARGGYTF. The DNA of the CDR3 is TGCAGCGTTGAAGTAGCAAGAGGTGGCTACACCTTC. The full variable domain, in which reference TRBV29-1 and TRBJ1-2 provide the parts outside the CDR3, is SAVISQKPSRDICQRGTSLTIQCQVDSQVTMMFWYRQQPGQSLTLIATANQGSEATYESGFVIDKFPISRPNLTFSTLTVSNMSPEDSSIYLCSVEVARGGYTFGSGTRLTVV.

This clone was counted between two and nine times. J is TRBJ2-2 and V is TRBV6-6; 13 positions match TRBD2. The CDR3 runs to 14 residues. Germline V gene sequence: CDR1 MNHNY, CDR2 SVGAGI (reference sequence). Germline trimming cut 6 bases from V and 6 bases from J; bases unmatched to any gene: 1. The CDR3 bases are TGTGCCAGCAGGGGACTAGCGGGACCCGGGGAGCTGTTTTTT. It specifies CASRGLAGPGELFF.

The chain carries TRBV5-6 and TRBJ1-1; D call uncertain. Germline V gene data show CDR1 as SGHDT and CDR2 as YYEEEE. The CDR3 extends over 12 amino acids. The germline V and J ends were trimmed by 2 bases and 8 bases, with 10 bases remaining between them. The CDR3 is CASSFGPGEAFF. CDR3 DNA sequence: TGTGCCAGCAGCTTTGGGCCTGGGGAAGCTTTCTTT.

Ten or more counts support this clone. The rearrangement links TRBV6-1 to TRBJ2-7; 7 positions match TRBD1. This CDR3 is 14 amino acids long. Germline values: CDR1 MNHNS, CDR2 SASEGT. V gave up 0 bases and J gave up 5 bases; unmatched junction bases: 4. CDR3 nucleotide sequence: TGTGCCAGCAGTGAAGCGACAGGGAGCGACGAGCAGTACTTC. Amino acids: CASSEATGSDEQYF.

In its sample, this clone was seen once. CDR3 protein: CASSQGGLGANVLTF. As DNA, the CDR3 is TGTGCCAGCAGCCAAGGGGGACTTGGGGCCAACGTCCTGACTTTC. This sequence joins TRBV27 and TRBJ2-6, with D tentatively TRBD1 or TRBD2 (6 bases each). With 6 bases removed from V and 3 bases from J, the gap between germline ends came to 12 bases. The CDR3 contains 15 residues. In germline, CDR1 is MNHEY, CDR2 SMNVEV (reference sequence).

The rearrangement links TRBV14 to TRBJ2-3; possible D gene TRBD1, 6 bases. V lost 0 bases and J 1 base, leaving 11 bases between the germline ends. The CDR3 contains 16 residues. Germline V lookup: CDR1 SGHDN, CDR2 FVKESK. The CDR3 here is CASSQDRGGGTDTQYF. In DNA form, the CDR3 reads TGTGCCAGCAGCCAAGATCGAGGGGGAGGCACAGATACGCAGTATTTT.

This clone was recorded once. The chain combines TRBV4-1 with TRBJ2-5; the D gene could be TRBD1 or TRBD2 (6 bases each). The V gene's germline CDR1 is MGHRA and CDR2 YSYEKL. The CDR3 contains 16 residues. The germline V and J ends were trimmed by 6 bases and 2 bases, with 19 bases remaining between them. CDR3 sequence: CASRPRAGGGQETQYF. CDR3 bases: TGCGCCAGCAGACCTCGGGCCGGAGGGGGACAAGAGACCCAGTACTTC.

With respect to this clone: Mismatch with germline at one junction end may stem from a read error. The CDR3 coding sequence is TGTGCCAGCAGCTTGAGCGGGAGCACGGGGCAGCTCTTC. Encoded protein: CASSLSGSTGQLF. The chain uses TRBV5-8 and TRBJ2-1, with TRBD2 matching over 8 bases. This CDR3 has 13 residues. CDR1 is SGHTS, CDR2 YDEGEE, per germline.

The chain has TRBV6-6 and TRBJ1-5; D may be TRBD1 (5 bases). CDR1 and CDR2 (germline): MNHNY, SVGAGI (reference sequence). The ends were cut back, 4 bases at V and 5 bases at J, with 12 bases in the middle. This CDR3 spans 14 amino acids. Here the CDR3 reads CASSLLPGDQPQHF. The CDR3 DNA is TGTGCCAGCAGTTTACTTCCGGGGGATCAGCCCCAGCATTTT.

This clone came up a few times. The CDR3 DNA reads TGTGCCAGCTCACCGGGAGCCACTGAAGCTTTCTTT. Translation: CASSPGATEAFF. The chain couples TRBV18 to TRBJ1-1; D is ambiguous. Germline V gene data show CDR1 as KGHSH and CDR2 as LQKENI. This CDR3 is built from 12 residues. V lost 3 bases, J lost 4 bases, and 6 bases lay in between.

J is TRBJ2-7 and V is TRBV5-1; possibly TRBD1 for D (7 bases). V was trimmed by 4 bases and J by 4 bases, leaving 24 bases between them. The CDR3 is made up of 17 amino acids. Germline values: CDR1 SGHRS, CDR2 YFSETQ. Here the CDR3 reads CASSPGWTGLSPYEQYF. The DNA of the CDR3 is TGCGCCAGCAGCCCTGGGTGGACAGGACTAAGCCCTTACGAGCAGTACTTC.

The chain is built from TRBV7-9 and TRBJ2-7, with TRBD2 identical over 9 bases. The J segment lost 7 bases and the V segment lost 2 bases, leaving 9 bases of the junction unmatched. Germline lookup yields CDR1 SEHNR and CDR2 FQNEAQ (reference sequence). This CDR3 spans 15 amino acids. The DNA for the CDR3 is TGTGCCAGCAGCTTATCCCGCGGGAGGGCTGAAGAGCAGTACTTC. Its translation: CASSLSRGRAEEQYF.

The gene calls are TRBV7-8 and TRBJ2-7, with D perhaps given as TRBD1 or TRBD2 (5 bases each). V was clipped by 4 bases and J by 2 bases, with 9 bases between them. Germline-derived CDR1 and CDR2 are SGHVS and FQNEAQ. This CDR3 spans 13 amino acids. The CDR3 reads CASSYGATYEQYF. The CDR3 DNA is TGTGCCAGCAGCTACGGGGCAACCTACGAGCAGTACTTC.

This clone appeared once. This sample includes further DNA sequences coding for the same CDR3. The rearrangement uses TRBV11-3 and TRBJ1-1, with D hard to call. Trimming shortened V by 5 bases and J by 1 base, and 5 bases separated the two germline ends. The V gene's germline CDR1 is SGHNT and CDR2 YENEEA. The CDR3 sequence is 12 residues long. The CDR3 region is CASSRRNTEAFF. CDR3 bases: TGTGCCAGCAGCCGTAGGAACACTGAAGCTTTCTTT.

This chain links TRBV11-3 with TRBJ2-7; tentatively, D is TRBD1 (5 bases). Trimming cost V 4 bases and J 3 bases, with 7 bases left between them. The CDR3 totals 12 residues. CDR1 and CDR2 (germline): SGHNT, YENEEA. CDR3 sequence (DNA): TGTGCCAGCAGCTCCGACAGCTACGAGCAGTACTTC. It is translated as CASSSDSYEQYF.

This clone was observed at least ten times. The V and J genes are TRBV7-9 and TRBJ2-7, with D possibly TRBD1 on 6 matching bases. Trimming took off 4 bases at V and 7 bases at J, with 20 bases between the two ends. Germline CDR1 SEHNR, CDR2 FQNEAQ (reference sequence). The length of the CDR3 is 15 residues. CDR3: CASSYGAATQGEQYF. The CDR3 DNA sequence: TGTGCCAGCAGCTACGGGGCAGCGACACAGGGAGAGCAGTACTTC.

In nucleotides, the CDR3 is TGCAGCGTAGGCACCGGGGAGCTGTTTTTT. It codes for CSVGTGELFF. The genes are TRBV29-1 and TRBJ2-2; D call uncertain. V lost 6 bases and J lost 4, with 3 bases in between. The CDR3 runs to 10 residues. Germline lookup yields CDR1 SQVTM and CDR2 ANQGSEA.

This clone was observed once. The chain uses TRBV5-6 and TRBJ2-5; D perhaps matches TRBD1 (6 bases). Between the trimmed V and J ends, which lost 1 base and 1 base, there was a span of 8 bases. Germline lookup yields CDR1 SGHDT and CDR2 YYEEEE. CDR3 length equals 14 residues. The CDR3 spells CASSLRGGQETQYF. The CDR3 region has the DNA TGTGCCAGCAGCTTGAGAGGGGGCCAAGAGACCCAGTACTTC. The full variable domain, in which reference TRBV5-6 and TRBJ2-5 provide the parts outside the CDR3, is DAGVTQSPTHLIKTRGQQVTLRCSPKSGHDTVSWYQQALGQGPQFIFQYYEEEERQRGNFPDRFSGHQFPNYSSELNVNALLLGDSALYLCASSLRGGQETQYFGPGTRLLVL.

This clone was found once. The chain is built from TRBV27 and TRBJ2-1; 8 nucleotides agree with TRBD2. Unmatched junction bases numbered 13, after V lost 2 bases and J lost 4 bases. The CDR3 has 18 residues. Per the germline V gene, CDR1 is MNHEY and CDR2 is SMNVEV (reference sequence). This CDR3 reads CASSLIPVAGHGYNEQFF. The CDR3 nucleotides are TGTGCCAGCAGTTTAATTCCCGTAGCGGGACATGGGTACAATGAGCAGTTCTTC.

The genes are TRBV4-1 and TRBJ2-3; no clear D gene. The germline V gene has CDR1 MGHRA and CDR2 YSYEKL. There are 14 residues in the CDR3. Trimming took 0 bases from V and 2 from J, leaving 6 bases between them. The CDR3 is CASSQDTATDTQYF. The CDR3 DNA reads as TGCGCCAGCAGCCAAGATACAGCCACAGATACGCAGTATTTT.

This rearrangement joins TRBV6-6 to TRBJ1-1; D not resolved. This CDR3 is built from 14 residues. Trimming stripped 2 bases from V and 1 base from J, with 8 bases between. Germline-derived CDR1 and CDR2 are MNHNY and SVGAGI (reference sequence). CDR3 region: CASSYLGRNTEAFF. The CDR3 DNA sequence: TGTGCCAGCAGTTACCTGGGGAGGAACACTGAAGCTTTCTTT.

The J gene is TRBJ1-6, the V gene TRBV29-1, with D maybe TRBD1 (6 bases). CDR1 SQVTM and CDR2 ANQGSEA come from the germline V gene. Trimming stripped 4 bases from V and 4 bases from J, with 14 bases between. CDR3 length: 15 amino acids. Here the CDR3 reads CSVVTWTVYNSPLHF. The CDR3 DNA sequence: TGCAGCGTTGTAACCTGGACAGTTTATAATTCACCCCTCCACTTT.

J is TRBJ2-2 and V is TRBV28, with TRBD1 identical over 12 bases. Per the germline V gene, CDR1 is MDHEN and CDR2 is SYDVKM. V was pared by 5 bases and J by 7 bases, with 5 bases of the junction left unmatched. The CDR3 is made up of 15 amino acids. CDR3 region: CASSGGQGAIGELFF. The CDR3 DNA is TGTGCCAGCAGTGGGGGACAGGGGGCAATCGGGGAGCTGTTTTTT.